Listed here are 17 T cell receptor beta chains from one sample, sequenced in a study of metastatic and nonmetastatic thyroid tumors. Via MiXCR, TCRdb re-called the PCR reads. Of about 32,000 clones in the sample, about 20% are singletons; the top ten hold 6.5% to 8%. The entire patient cohort was treatment-naive prior to thyroid surgery. Specimen: blood. These receptors originate from a female donor with papillary thyroid cancer or a benign thyroid nodule (not recorded which). Some clones in this sample may be carry-over from other donors' samples.

This clone has a single count. The chain has TRBV7-9 and TRBJ2-7; D is undetermined. V was pared by 5 bases and J by 3 bases, with 11 bases between. There are 13 residues in the CDR3. The germline V gene encodes CDR1 SEHNR and CDR2 FQNEAQ (reference sequence). CDR3 sequence: CASSQALVYEQYF. CDR3 nucleotide sequence: TGTGCCAGCAGCCAGGCACTGGTCTACGAGCAGTACTTC.

The V and J genes are TRBV6-1 and TRBJ1-6; 9 nucleotides line up with TRBD1. This CDR3 spans 14 amino acids. The V gene end was trimmed by 6 bases and the J gene end by 7 bases; junction bases not matched to a gene: 4. CDR1 and CDR2 (germline): MNHNS, SASEGT. CDR3 sequence (DNA): TGTGCCAGCAGGGGACAGGGTACGAATTCACCCCTCCACTTT. Translated, it gives CASRGQGTNSPLHF.

This clone was counted many times. This sequence joins TRBV3-1 and TRBJ1-1; TRBD1 matches at 9 bases. The CDR3 is made up of 17 amino acids. The ends lost 3 bases at V and 5 bases at J; junction bases unmatched: 13. Germline V lookup: CDR1 LGHDT, CDR2 YNNKEL (reference sequence). CDR3 nucleotides: TGTGCCAGCAGCCACCAGGACAGGGGTCCTTTGGGGACTGAAGCTTTCTTT. Translated, it gives CASSHQDRGPLGTEAFF. The full variable domain, in which reference TRBV3-1 and TRBJ1-1 provide the parts outside the CDR3, is DTAVSQTPKYLVTQMGNDKSIKCEQNLGHDTMYWYKQDSKKFLKIMFSYNNKELIINETVPNRFSPKSPDKAHLNLHINSLELGDSAVYFCASSHQDRGPLGTEAFFGQGTRLTVV.

This clone was observed many times. The junction shows a germline mismatch at one end, possibly a read error. Additional DNA sequences in this sample encode the identical CDR3. The genes are TRBV15 and TRBJ2-2; TRBD2 is a possible D gene (6 bases). The CDR3 spans 15 residues. Germline lookup yields CDR1 LNHNV and CDR2 YYDKDF (reference sequence). The chain's CDR3 is CATSRGQGGTGELFF. CDR3 DNA: TGTGCCACCAGCAGAGGGCAGGGAGGCACCGGGGAGCTGTTTTTC.

This clone was recorded at least ten times. V gene TRBV6-4 combines with J gene TRBJ2-3, with D perhaps TRBD2 (6 bases). Germline V CDR1 and CDR2: MRHNA, SNTAGT. Trimming shortened V by 5 bases and J by 5 bases, and 11 bases separated the two germline ends. The CDR3 totals 13 residues. The CDR3 sequence is CASSSDGRDTQYF. The CDR3 nucleotides are TGTGCCAGCAGTTCGGACGGGAGAGATACGCAGTATTTT.

This clone appeared many times. The chain uses TRBV18 and TRBJ2-7; 8 nucleotides agree with TRBD1. The CDR3 extends over 14 amino acids. The germline CDR1 and CDR2 sequences are KGHSH and LQKENI. The ends lost 5 bases at V and 7 bases at J; junction bases unmatched: 10. CDR3 sequence (DNA): TGTGCCAGCTCAGCGGACAGGGCATCTGGGGAGCAGTACTTC. It yields the protein CASSADRASGEQYF.

Relative to its sample, this clone is medium-sized. The V and J genes are TRBV5-1 and TRBJ2-1; TRBD2 aligns across 14 bases. The V and J ends lost 3 bases and 7 bases, in that order; junction bases with no gene match: 12. This CDR3 comprises 18 residues. Germline CDR1 SGHRS, CDR2 YFSETQ. In nucleotides, the CDR3 is TGCGCCAGCAGCTGGGGACTAGCGGGAGCCCCCGTTCTGAATGAGCAGTTCTTC. Encoded protein: CASSWGLAGAPVLNEQFF. Filled out from reference TRBV5-1 and TRBJ2-1, the complete variable domain reads KAGVTQTPRYLIKTRGQQVTLSCSPISGHRSVSWYQQTPGQGLQFLFEYFSETQRNKGNFPGRFSGRQFSNSRSEMNVSTLELGDSALYLCASSWGLAGAPVLNEQFFGPGTRLTVL.

V usage is TRBV11-2 and J usage is TRBJ2-5, with TRBD1 matching over 8 bases. Germline CDR1 and CDR2: SGHAT and FQNNGV. The CDR3 sequence is 16 residues long. V gave up 4 bases and J gave up 2 bases; unmatched junction bases: 9. This CDR3 reads CASSWRTGCEQETQYF. The CDR3 nucleotides are TGTGCCAGCAGCTGGAGGACAGGGTGCGAACAAGAGACCCAGTACTTC.

This clone appeared many times. V is TRBV18 and J is TRBJ1-1, with no clear D. The CDR3 has 12 residues. Deletions cut 2 bases from V and 5 bases from J, with 6 bases between. From germline, CDR1 is KGHSH and CDR2 LQKENI. The CDR3 region is CASSPTATEAFF. The CDR3 nucleotides are TGTGCCAGCTCACCAACGGCTACTGAAGCTTTCTTT.

The J gene is TRBJ2-1, the V gene TRBV9, with 15 bases fitting TRBD2. Unmatched junction bases numbered 4, after V lost 0 bases and J lost 0 bases. This CDR3 contains 19 residues. The germline gives CDR1 SGDLS, CDR2 YYNGEE. CDR3 bases: TGTGCCAGCAGCGTAGGGGGACTAGCGGGGGGTACCTCCTACAATGAGCAGTTCTTC. Translated: CASSVGGLAGGTSYNEQFF.

As regards this clone: This sequence may be a read error, since a much larger clone differs from it by one base. This same CDR3 is encoded by further DNA sequences in the sample. The chain is built from TRBV29-1 and TRBJ1-2; the D gene is possibly TRBD1 (5 bases). The germline V gene has CDR1 SQVTM and CDR2 ANQGSEA. CDR3 length: 13 amino acids. Trimming removed 6 bases at V and 0 bases at J, with 11 bases between. For the CDR3, the DNA is TGCAGCGTCGGTCAAGGGGCTAACTATGGCTACACCTTC. It translates to CSVGQGANYGYTF.

The V call is TRBV20-1, the J call TRBJ2-1; maybe TRBD2 (5 bases). V shed 3 bases and J shed 4 bases, with 10 bases lying between them. The CDR3 loop spans 13 amino acids. The germline V gene encodes CDR1 DFQATT and CDR2 SNEGSKA (reference sequence). This CDR3 reads CSASKRWYNEQFF. CDR3 bases: TGCAGTGCTAGTAAGCGGTGGTACAATGAGCAGTTCTTC.

On this clone itself: At one of its ends the junction is not consistent with the germline gene, which may arise from a read error. CDR3 sequence: CASGQGDQGSNQPRHF. For the CDR3, the DNA is TGCGCCAGCGGCCAGGGGGACCAAGGGAGCAATCAGCCCCGGCATTTT. This chain connects TRBV5-1 to TRBJ1-5; 7 bases line up with TRBD1. Germline values: CDR1 SGHRS, CDR2 YFSETQ. The CDR3 loop spans 16 amino acids. The whole variable domain, filled in from reference TRBV5-1 and TRBJ1-5, reads KAGVTQTPRYLIKTRGQQVTLSCSPISGHRSVSWYQQTPGQGLQFLFEYFSETQRNKGNFPGRFSGRQFSNSRSEMNVSTLELGDSALYLCASGQGDQGSNQPRHFGDGTRLSIL.

The chain recombines TRBV5-6 with TRBJ1-4, with 7 bases lining up with TRBD1. The CDR3 runs 19 residues. V trimming: 4 bases; J trimming: 4 bases; junction bases outside the gene matches: 19. CDR1 is SGHDT, CDR2 YYEEEE, per germline. This chain's CDR3 is CASSIYLQGFRAFNEKLFF. The CDR3 nucleotides read TGTGCCAGCAGCATCTACCTACAGGGGTTTAGGGCCTTTAATGAAAAACTGTTTTTT.

This clone has a handful of counts. The chain carries TRBV28 and TRBJ2-7; the D is unclear. The CDR3 has 14 amino acids. V lost 6 bases to trimming and J lost 0 bases, with 12 bases between them. CDR1 is MDHEN and CDR2 is SYDVKM in the germline V gene. CDR3 in DNA: TGTGCCAGCAGAGCCGGGTCTCACTCCTACGAGCAGTACTTC. Its protein product is CASRAGSHSYEQYF.

This clone appeared many times. The rearrangement uses TRBV27 and TRBJ1-1, with 12 bases lining up with TRBD1. The germline gives CDR1 MNHEY, CDR2 SMNVEV (reference sequence). Trimming at V came to 5 bases and at J to 7 bases, leaving 11 bases not matched to a gene. The CDR3 contains 16 residues. CDR3 protein: CASSQRAGQGAIEAFF. As DNA, the CDR3 is TGTGCCAGCAGTCAACGCGCGGGACAGGGGGCGATTGAAGCTTTCTTT.

The chain uses TRBV2 and TRBJ2-1, with D perhaps assigned TRBD1 or TRBD2 (5 bases each). Per the germline V gene, CDR1 is SNHLY and CDR2 is FYNNEI. V lost 9 bases, J lost 3 bases, and 12 bases lay in between. The CDR3 loop spans 13 amino acids. CDR3 in DNA: TGTGCCAGTCTCCGGGACGGCTACAATGAGCAGTTCTTC. This sequence encodes CASLRDGYNEQFF.